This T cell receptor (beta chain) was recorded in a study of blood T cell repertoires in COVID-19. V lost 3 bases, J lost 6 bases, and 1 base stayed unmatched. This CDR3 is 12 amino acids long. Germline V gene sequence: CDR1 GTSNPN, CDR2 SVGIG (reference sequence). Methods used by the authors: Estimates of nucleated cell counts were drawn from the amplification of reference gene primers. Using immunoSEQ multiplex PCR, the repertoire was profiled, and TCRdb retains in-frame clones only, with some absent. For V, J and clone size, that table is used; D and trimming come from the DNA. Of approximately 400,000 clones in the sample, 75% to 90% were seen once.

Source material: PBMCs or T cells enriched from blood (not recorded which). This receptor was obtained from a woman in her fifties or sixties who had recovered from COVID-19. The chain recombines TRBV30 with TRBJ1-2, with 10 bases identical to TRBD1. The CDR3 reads CAWRTGGDGYTF. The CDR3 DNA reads TGTGCCTGGAGGACAGGGGGCGATGGCTACACCTTC.